This TCR beta chain came from a study of blood T cell repertoires in COVID-19. Study summary: Samples taken during acute and convalescent COVID-19 were collected in the United States, Italy and Spain. From T cells, B-cell-depleted T cells, or PBMCs came the material, which was cDNA or gDNA.

TCRdb's table, derived via immunoSEQ multiplex PCR, lists solely in-frame clones and lacks some. The data show 150,000 or so clones, with 80% to 90% seen just once and 13% held by the top ten. The length of the CDR3 is 15 residues. Germline lookup yields CDR1 SEHNR and CDR2 FQNEAQ (reference sequence). Unmatched junction bases numbered 7, after V lost 5 bases and J lost 5 bases. This receptor was obtained from a man between 18 and 29 years old with COVID-19, enrolled during active disease. Sequenced sample: peripheral blood. This rearrangement joins TRBV7-9 to TRBJ2-1, with 9 bases identical to TRBD2. The DNA of the CDR3 is TGTGCCAGCAGCCTGGGACTAGCACTCCACAATGAGCAGTTCTTC. The encoded protein is CASSLGLALHNEQFF.